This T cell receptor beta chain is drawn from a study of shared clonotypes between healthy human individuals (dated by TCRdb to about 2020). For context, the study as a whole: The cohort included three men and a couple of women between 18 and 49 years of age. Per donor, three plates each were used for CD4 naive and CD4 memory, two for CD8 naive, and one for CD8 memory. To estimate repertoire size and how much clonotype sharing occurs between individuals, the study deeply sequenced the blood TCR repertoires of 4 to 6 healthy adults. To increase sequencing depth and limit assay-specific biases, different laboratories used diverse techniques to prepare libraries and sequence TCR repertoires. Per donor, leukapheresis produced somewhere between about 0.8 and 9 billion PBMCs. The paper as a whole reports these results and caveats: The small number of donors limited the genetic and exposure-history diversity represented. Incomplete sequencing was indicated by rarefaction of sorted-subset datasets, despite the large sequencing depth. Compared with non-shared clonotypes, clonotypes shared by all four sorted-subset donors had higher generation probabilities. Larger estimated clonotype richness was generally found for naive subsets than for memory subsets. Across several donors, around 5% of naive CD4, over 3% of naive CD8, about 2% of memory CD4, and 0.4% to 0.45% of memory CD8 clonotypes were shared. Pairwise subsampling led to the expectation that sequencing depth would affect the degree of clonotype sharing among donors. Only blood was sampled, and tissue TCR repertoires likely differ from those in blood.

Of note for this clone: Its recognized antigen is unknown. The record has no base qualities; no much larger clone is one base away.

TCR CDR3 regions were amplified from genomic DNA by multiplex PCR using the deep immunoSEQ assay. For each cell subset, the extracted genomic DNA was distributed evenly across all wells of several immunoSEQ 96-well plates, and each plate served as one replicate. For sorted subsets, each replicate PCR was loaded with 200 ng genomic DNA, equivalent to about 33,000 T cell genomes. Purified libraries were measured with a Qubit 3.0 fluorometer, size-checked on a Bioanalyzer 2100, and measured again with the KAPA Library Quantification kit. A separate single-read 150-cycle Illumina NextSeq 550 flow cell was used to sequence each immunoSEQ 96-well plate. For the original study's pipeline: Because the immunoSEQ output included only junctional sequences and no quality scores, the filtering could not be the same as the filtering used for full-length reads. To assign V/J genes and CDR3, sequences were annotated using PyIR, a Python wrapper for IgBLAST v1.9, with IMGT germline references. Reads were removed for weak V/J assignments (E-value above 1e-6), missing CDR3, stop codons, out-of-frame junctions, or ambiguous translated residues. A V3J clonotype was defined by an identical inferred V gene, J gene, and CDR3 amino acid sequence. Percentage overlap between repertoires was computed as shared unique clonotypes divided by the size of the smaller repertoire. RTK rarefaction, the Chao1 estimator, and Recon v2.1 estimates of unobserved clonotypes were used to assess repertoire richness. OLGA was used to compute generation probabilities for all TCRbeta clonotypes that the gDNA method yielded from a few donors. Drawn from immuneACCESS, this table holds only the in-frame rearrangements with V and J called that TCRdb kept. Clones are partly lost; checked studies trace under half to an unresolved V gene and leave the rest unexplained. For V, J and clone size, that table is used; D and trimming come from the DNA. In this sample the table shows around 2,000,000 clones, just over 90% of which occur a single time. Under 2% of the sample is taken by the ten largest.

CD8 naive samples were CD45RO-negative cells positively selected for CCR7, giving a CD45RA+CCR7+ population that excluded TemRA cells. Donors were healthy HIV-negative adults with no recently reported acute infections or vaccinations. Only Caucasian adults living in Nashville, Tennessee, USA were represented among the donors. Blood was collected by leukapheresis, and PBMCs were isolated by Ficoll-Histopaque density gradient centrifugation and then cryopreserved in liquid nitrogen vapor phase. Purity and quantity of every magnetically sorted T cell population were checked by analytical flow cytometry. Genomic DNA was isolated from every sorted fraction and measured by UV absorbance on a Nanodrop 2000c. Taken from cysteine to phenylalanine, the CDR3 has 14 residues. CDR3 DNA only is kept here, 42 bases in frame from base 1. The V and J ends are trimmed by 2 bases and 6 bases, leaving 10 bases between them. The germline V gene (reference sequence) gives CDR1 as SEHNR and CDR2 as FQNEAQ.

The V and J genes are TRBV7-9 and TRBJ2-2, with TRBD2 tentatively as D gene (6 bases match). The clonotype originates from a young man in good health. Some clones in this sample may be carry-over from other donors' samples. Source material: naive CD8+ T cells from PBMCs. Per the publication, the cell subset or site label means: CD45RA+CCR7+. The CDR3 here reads CASSLSGSSGELFF. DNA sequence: TGTGCCAGCAGCTTATCCGGGAGCTCCGGGGAGCTGTTTTTT.